A selection of T cell receptor beta chains follows, all from one sample in a study of cytomegalovirus exposure and HLA in healthy donors. Sequencing used immunoSEQ multiplex PCR; TCRdb keeps in-frame clones, though not all of them. Of over 200,000 clones detected, 65% to 85% appear once; the ten largest clones hold around 15%. The sample consisted of PBMCs. The receptors were sampled from a woman in her thirties in good health and CMV-seropositive. The CDR3 runs from the conserved cysteine through the conserved F or W.

CDR3 length	J gene	V gene	CDR3 protein
15	TRBJ2-2	TRBV5-6	CASSIGQGYTGELFF
16	TRBJ2-3	TRBV4-3	CASSQDFTGVSDTQYF
15	TRBJ2-1	TRBV5-1	CASSPRGSGYNEQFF
19	TRBJ2-5	TRBV9	CASSTGLAGGIGLQETQYF
13	TRBJ1-5	TRBV7-2	CASSLGMGQPQHF
15	TRBJ2-1	TRBV28	CASRPPSGRIDEQFF
13	TRBJ1-2	TRBV30	CAWSVDSFYGYTF
14	TRBJ1-2	TRBV2	CASSLTGTGGVYTF
15	TRBJ1-1	TRBV27	CASSSIGTGWTEAFF
16	TRBJ2-5	TRBV25-1	CASRPGKGGYQETQYF
13	TRBJ2-1	TRBV10-3	CAISASENNEQFF
12	TRBJ1-2	TRBV9	CASRDRVYGYTF
13	TRBJ1-1	TRBV29-1	CSVEGQQNTEAFF
13	TRBJ1-1	TRBV7-6	CASSLSVNTEAFF
15	TRBJ1-1	TRBV6-5	CASSTGQVSNTEAFF
14	TRBJ2-7	TRBV6-5	CASSGGNPIYEQYF
15	TRBJ2-2	TRBV29-1	CSVPRTSGHTGELFF
13	TRBJ2-1	TRBV15	CATSPHPYNEQFF
15	TRBJ1-1	TRBV5-1	CASSFWGVPNTEAFF
16	TRBJ2-2	TRBV7-8	CASSFPRGANTGELFF
16	TRBJ1-3	TRBV18	CASSPTGPGTGNTIYF
14	TRBJ1-3	TRBV7-9	CASSSGRTGNTIYF
13	TRBJ1-4	TRBV30	CAWSDGAGLYLFF
11	TRBJ1-2	TRBV20-1	CSAGDRGPGTF
14	TRBJ2-1	TRBV9	CASSVGTTGDEQFF
13	TRBJ1-2	TRBV27	CASKGQLSYGYTF
14	TRBJ2-7	TRBV30	CACAPATSPYEQYF
17	TRBJ1-1	TRBV4-1	CASSLIPGRRGDTEAFF
15	TRBJ2-1	TRBV2	CASSAPPSTYNEQFF
12	TRBJ2-1	TRBV4-1	CASSQVVNEQFF
15	TRBJ2-3	TRBV6-5	CASKPGQGAWDTQYF
14	TRBJ2-5	TRBV4-3	CASSQSGGSETQYF
13	TRBJ2-2	TRBV27	CASSYANTGELFF
15	TRBJ1-2	TRBV6-4	CASSAQGQANYGYTF
14	TRBJ1-2	TRBV6-5	CASSYSPQNYGYTF
14	TRBJ2-7	TRBV27	CASSLYPGRYEQYF
13	TRBJ2-6	TRBV30	CAWSGSGANVLTF
12	TRBJ2-5	TRBV11-2	CASSSIQETQYF
16	TRBJ2-5	TRBV7-8	CASSSGTAPQLETQYF
13	TRBJ2-7	TRBV29-1	CSVDPRGNYEQYF
14	TRBJ2-4	TRBV10-3	CATQRGGFGNIQYF
17	TRBJ2-1	TRBV12-2	CASRARVPAGGYNEQFF
11	TRBJ2-7	TRBV7-9	CASSYTNEQYF
13	TRBJ2-1	TRBV6-5	CASNAGLADKQFF
17	TRBJ1-1	TRBV19	CASSIEVAREVDTEAFF
13	TRBJ1-2	TRBV29-1	CSVAPDRNYGYTF
11	TRBJ2-1	TRBV25-1	CASSEGDEQFF
14	TRBJ2-5	TRBV4-1	CASSQGRSKGTQYF
16	TRBJ2-2	TRBV7-3	CASSPGGRANTGELFF
11	TRBJ2-3	TRBV5-1	CASSSGDTQYF
13	TRBJ2-7	TRBV27	CASKGQESYEQYF
14	TRBJ2-3	TRBV29-1	CSVLGTGGTDTQYF
14	TRBJ1-1	TRBV15	CATSSGQGRIEAFF
17	TRBJ2-1	TRBV6-1	CASSGVGLAGVSNEQFF
15	TRBJ2-1	TRBV6-1	CASSEFQRPYNEQFF
15	TRBJ1-5	TRBV6-1	CASKIQGQGDQPQHF
13	TRBJ1-2	TRBV27	CASSSYLNGGYTF